This T cell receptor (beta chain) was captured by sequencing in a study of siplizumab effects on memory and regulatory T cells. Overall study results and limits: Mapping to unstimulated subsets was achieved for only a minor fraction of alloreactive clones. Suppressive function of proliferating Tregs from siplizumab cultures was not confirmed.

Produced via immunoSEQ multiplex PCR; TCRdb's table is partial and in-frame only. The sample holds approximately 65,000 clones, over 65% seen once. Unstimulated naive, memory, effector memory and TEMRA subsets were also sequenced, drawn from three donor pairs. The CDR3 consists of 17 residues. Germline V CDR1 and CDR2: SGDLS, YYNGEE. J was trimmed by 6 bases and V by 3 bases; bases with no gene match: 15. Concerning this clone itself: Antigen: not known.

The chain couples TRBV9 to TRBJ2-1; 7 bases line up with TRBD2. The sequencing input was memory CD4+ T cells sorted from blood. The receptor was isolated from a human donor in good health. The CDR3 sequence: CASSAGKSGTPRNEQFF. The CDR3 DNA sequence: TGTGCCAGCAGCGCAGGGAAAAGCGGGACCCCCCGCAATGAGCAGTTCTTC.